Shown below are 7 T cell receptor beta chains from a single sample sequenced in a study of T cell repertoires in cytomegalovirus infection. Their antigens remain unidentified. TCRdb reanalysed the reads using MiXCR and keeps one entry per CDR3 protein. The table shows approximately 300,000 distinct CDR3 sequences, with 29% occurring only once. Sample: cultured PBMCs, taken from culture after CMV antigen stimulation. These receptors were obtained from a human donor in good health (CMV status not recorded). Some clones in this sample may be carry-over from other donors' samples.

This clonotype was detected a few times. This chain uses TRBV6-1 with TRBJ1-5; tentatively, D is TRBD1 (6 bases). Germline V CDR1 and CDR2: MNHNS, SASEGT. Trimming took 5 bases from V and 3 from J, leaving 14 bases between them. This CDR3 is 15 amino acids long. In DNA, the CDR3 is TGTGCCAGCAGTCCCCTCGGACAGAACAATCAGCCCCAGCATTTT. Encoded protein: CASSPLGQNNQPQHF.

This clonotype was seen once. The chain has TRBV19 and TRBJ2-3, with D possibly being TRBD1 or TRBD2 (5 bases each). Germline loops: CDR1 LNHDA, CDR2 SQIVND (reference sequence). V was pared by 5 bases and J by 8 bases, with 11 bases between. The CDR3 runs to 12 residues. This CDR3 is CASSVGTSTQYF. DNA of the CDR3: TGTGCCAGTAGTGTTGGGACGTCTACGCAGTATTTT.

The genes are TRBV27 and TRBJ1-1, with a possible D match to TRBD1 (5 bases). With 4 bases removed from V and 4 bases from J, the gap between germline ends came to 16 bases. The CDR3 length is 15 residues. Germline V gives CDR1 MNHEY, CDR2 SMNVEV (reference sequence). The CDR3 loop is CASSSTGAPSTEAFF. The CDR3 DNA is TGTGCCAGCAGTTCTACCGGGGCCCCGAGCACTGAAGCTTTCTTT.

This chain links TRBV15 with TRBJ2-6; TRBD2 is a possible D gene (6 bases). CDR1 and CDR2 from the germline V gene are LNHNV and YYDKDF (reference sequence). V lost 3 bases to trimming and J lost 0 bases, with 15 bases between them. The CDR3 is made up of 18 amino acids. The CDR3 loop is CATSSCRGRFSGANVLTF. The CDR3 DNA is TGTGCCACCAGCAGTTGCCGGGGGAGGTTCTCTGGGGCCAACGTCCTGACTTTC. Using reference TRBV15 and TRBJ2-6 for the parts outside the CDR3, the full variable domain is DAMVIQNPRYQVTQFGKPVTLSCSQTLNHNVMYWYQQKSSQAPKLLFHYYDKDFNNEADTPDNFQSRRPNTSFCFLDIRSPGLGDTAMYLCATSSCRGRFSGANVLTFGAGSRLTVL.

This clonotype was counted only a few times. The genes are TRBV4-1 and TRBJ2-3; D perhaps matches TRBD2 (6 bases). Germline CDR1 MGHRA, CDR2 YSYEKL. The CDR3 sequence is 16 residues long. Trimming took off 1 base at V and 2 bases at J, with 13 bases between the two ends. The CDR3 reads CASSQVGSGTTDTQYF. The CDR3 DNA reads as TGCGCCAGCAGCCAAGTGGGTAGCGGCACCACAGATACGCAGTATTTT.

This clonotype was counted a few times. The V gene is TRBV7-3, the J gene TRBJ2-3; TRBD1 is a possible D gene (6 bases). The V end was cut by 2 bases, the J end by 4 bases, with 7 bases between. Germline V lookup: CDR1 SGHTA, CDR2 FQGTGA. The CDR3 totals 13 residues. The CDR3 DNA follows: TGTGCCAGCAGCTTAGAGGGGGCAGATACGCAGTATTTT. It codes for CASSLEGADTQYF. The full variable domain, its missing parts supplied by reference TRBV7-3 and TRBJ2-3, is GAGVSQTPSNKVTEKGKYVELRCDPISGHTALYWYRQSLGQGPEFLIYFQGTGAADDSGLPNDRFFAVRPEGSVSTLKIQRTERGDSAVYLCASSLEGADTQYFGPGTRLTVL.

The chain combines TRBV2 with TRBJ1-3, with 10 nucleotides matching TRBD1. The CDR3 extends over 15 amino acids. Germline V CDR1 and CDR2: SNHLY, FYNNEI. Trimming cost V 3 bases and J 14 bases; bases outside gene matches: 13. The CDR3 sequence: CASSERQGAQGPLYF. As DNA, the CDR3 is TGTGCCAGCAGTGAGAGACAGGGGGCCCAAGGTCCCCTATATTTT.